The 18 T cell receptor beta chains below were found in one sample sequenced in a study of cytomegalovirus exposure and HLA in healthy donors. The PCR ran on 60 Vbeta and 13 Jbeta primers. Only in-frame clones appear in the TCRdb table, and some are missing; sequencing was by immunoSEQ multiplex PCR. The sample contains over 110,000 clones, 70% to 80% of which appear only once. Material: PBMCs. The receptors stem from a woman aged 18-29 years in good health and CMV-seropositive.

This clone was seen only a few times. This chain links TRBV2 with TRBJ1-6, with D possibly matching TRBD1 (6 bases). CDR3 length: 15 residues. Germline V lookup: CDR1 SNHLY, CDR2 FYNNEI. V was clipped by 6 bases and J by 2 bases, with 11 bases between them. The CDR3 sequence: CASSDRIPYNSPLHF. The CDR3 DNA reads as TGTGCCAGCAGCGACAGGATCCCCTATAATTCACCCCTCCACTTT.

The chain employs TRBV18 and TRBJ1-2, with D possibly being TRBD1 (5 bases). The V end lost 5 bases, the J end lost 4 bases, and 11 bases lay between the germline ends. Germline CDR1 and CDR2: KGHSH and LQKENI. The CDR3 runs 13 residues. The DNA of the CDR3 is TGTGCCAGCTCATCGGACATACGCTATGGCTACACCTTC. Amino acid sequence: CASSSDIRYGYTF.

CDR3 in DNA: TGCGCCAGCAGCTTGGTACAGGGGGCATTATCCGAGCAGTACTTC. Protein sequence: CASSLVQGALSEQYF. The chain carries TRBV5-1 and TRBJ2-5, with 9 bases lining up with TRBD1. The J call may be in error: the DNA end matches TRBJ2-7 better. Per the germline V gene, CDR1 is SGHRS and CDR2 is YFSETQ. The CDR3 has 15 residues.

The CDR3 reads CASSSTSGGSYNEQFF. The DNA of the CDR3 is TGCGCCAGCAGCTCGACTAGCGGGGGATCCTACAATGAGCAGTTCTTC. V usage is TRBV5-1 and J usage is TRBJ2-1; the match to TRBD2 covers 12 bases. Losses at the gene ends were 3 bases for V and 1 base for J; bases not matched to a gene: 2. The CDR3 has 16 residues. CDR1 is SGHRS and CDR2 is YFSETQ in the germline V gene. The full variable domain, in which reference TRBV5-1 and TRBJ2-1 provide the parts outside the CDR3, is KAGVTQTPRYLIKTRGQQVTLSCSPISGHRSVSWYQQTPGQGLQFLFEYFSETQRNKGNFPGRFSGRQFSNSRSEMNVSTLELGDSALYLCASSSTSGGSYNEQFFGPGTRLTVL.

Of note for this clone: At the DNA level, this CDR3 is encoded by other sequences in the same sample as well. The chain employs TRBV5-6 and TRBJ2-7; 9 bases match TRBD1. The germline gives CDR1 SGHDT, CDR2 YYEEEE. This CDR3 has 17 residues. The V and J ends lost 1 base and 0 bases, in that order; junction bases with no gene match: 8. For the CDR3, the DNA is TGTGCCAGCAGCTTGCGGGGGACAGGGATCAGCTCCTACGAGCAGTACTTC. This codes for CASSLRGTGISSYEQYF. The complete variable domain, with remaining parts taken from reference TRBV5-6 and TRBJ2-7, reads DAGVTQSPTHLIKTRGQQVTLRCSPKSGHDTVSWYQQALGQGPQFIFQYYEEEERQRGNFPDRFSGHQFPNYSSELNVNALLLGDSALYLCASSLRGTGISSYEQYFGPGTRLTVT.

V gene TRBV6-4 combines with J gene TRBJ2-3, with D possibly matching TRBD1 (5 bases). The CDR3 contains 13 residues. CDR1 is MRHNA, CDR2 SNTAGT, per germline. V lost 8 bases and J lost 2, with 11 bases in between. The CDR3: CASGADPTDTQYF. DNA for the CDR3: TGTGCCAGCGGGGCGGACCCCACAGATACGCAGTATTTT.

In this sample, this clone turned up a few times. This sequence joins TRBV11-2 and TRBJ2-7; 7 bases fit TRBD2. Germline CDR1 and CDR2: SGHAT and FQNNGV. V lost 7 bases to trimming and J lost 2 bases; unmatched junction nucleotides: 11. The CDR3 extends over 15 amino acids. CDR3 sequence reads: CASKRIGGLTYEQYF. The CDR3 coding sequence is TGTGCCAGCAAACGCATCGGGGGGTTAACCTACGAGCAGTACTTC.

In its sample, this clone was seen a few times. The rearrangement links TRBV4-3 to TRBJ2-2, with TRBD1 matching over 9 bases. The CDR3 contains 14 residues. The germline CDR1 and CDR2 sequences are LGHNA and YSLEER. Trimming at V came to 6 bases and at J to 7 bases, leaving 6 bases not matched to a gene. Here the CDR3 reads CASRENRGRGELFF. CDR3 nucleotides: TGCGCCAGCAGGGAGAACAGGGGGCGCGGGGAGCTGTTTTTT.

V gene TRBV5-6 combines with J gene TRBJ2-1; 13 positions match TRBD2. The germline CDR1 and CDR2 sequences are SGHDT and YYEEEE. J was trimmed by 4 bases and V by 4 bases; bases with no gene match: 5. This CDR3 region has 16 residues. CDR3: CASSPGLAGAYNEQFF. The CDR3, as DNA: TGTGCCAGCAGCCCAGGACTAGCGGGGGCATACAATGAGCAGTTCTTC.

The chain uses TRBV5-1 and TRBJ2-7; TRBD2 matches 7 bases. The CDR3 totals 14 residues. Germline CDR1 and CDR2: SGHRS and YFSETQ. The V and J ends lost 3 bases and 3 bases, in that order; junction bases with no gene match: 6. CDR3 residues: CASSSGGVGYEQYF. Written as DNA, the CDR3 is TGCGCCAGCAGCTCGGGGGGAGTCGGCTACGAGCAGTACTTC.

As DNA, the CDR3 is TGTGCCAGCAGCAAGGGACAGGGGAATTACGAGCAGTACTTC. Its protein is CASSKGQGNYEQYF. The chain combines TRBV7-7 with TRBJ2-7; 10 bases match TRBD1. V was clipped by 5 bases and J by 4 bases; unmatched bases: 5. Germline V gene sequence: CDR1 SSHAT, CDR2 FNYEAQ (reference sequence). There are 14 residues in the CDR3.

The chain joins TRBV6-1 to TRBJ2-7, with 8 bases identical to TRBD2. This CDR3 is 14 amino acids long. Germline V gene sequence: CDR1 MNHNS, CDR2 SASEGT. The V segment lost 6 bases and the J segment 4 bases; nucleotides outside the gene matches: 8. The CDR3 DNA is TGTGCCAGCAGAGCCGGGGGGGGGCGTTACGAGCAGTACTTC. As protein: CASRAGGGRYEQYF.

This chain uses TRBV7-7 with TRBJ2-2; 7 nucleotides agree with TRBD1. The CDR3 has 14 residues. V was pared by 2 bases and J by 5 bases, with 2 bases of the junction left unmatched. Germline lookup yields CDR1 SSHAT and CDR2 FNYEAQ (reference sequence). CDR3 nucleotide sequence: TGTGCCAGCAGCTTAAGACAGGGTACCGGGGAGCTGTTTTTT. Translating gives CASSLRQGTGELFF.

The V and J genes are TRBV7-9 and TRBJ1-5; 8 bases are a match to TRBD1. The CDR3 totals 14 residues. Germline values: CDR1 SEHNR, CDR2 FQNEAQ (reference sequence). V shed 5 bases and J 4 bases; nucleotides not matched to a gene: 4. The CDR3 is CASSRQGFNQPQHF. CDR3 DNA sequence: TGTGCCAGCAGCCGACAGGGGTTTAATCAGCCCCAGCATTTT.

This clone appeared once. This CDR3 is also generated by other DNA sequences in the sample. This chain links TRBV15 with TRBJ2-7; 9 bases are shared with TRBD1. CDR1 and CDR2 (germline): LNHNV, YYDKDF (reference sequence). CDR3 size: 13 residues. V lost 9 bases, J lost 3 bases, and 6 bases stayed unmatched. The CDR3, as DNA: TGTGCCACAGGGACAGGGAAAGGCTACGAGCAGTACTTC. Translation gives CATGTGKGYEQYF.

The chain combines TRBV6-6 with TRBJ2-1; 8 bases align to TRBD2. J was trimmed by 7 bases and V by 6 bases; bases with no gene match: 14. Looked up from germline, CDR1 is MNHNY and CDR2 is SVGAGI (reference sequence). The CDR3 runs to 16 residues. The chain's CDR3 is CASRLGGSGEQNEQFF. In DNA form, the CDR3 reads TGTGCCAGCAGGCTGGGGGGTAGCGGGGAACAGAATGAGCAGTTCTTC.

The V gene is TRBV5-4, the J gene TRBJ2-5; 8 bases are a match to TRBD2. With 5 bases clipped from V and 5 bases from J, the junction kept 11 bases outside the gene matches. The CDR3 loop spans 15 amino acids. Germline CDR1 reads SGHNT; CDR2 reads YYREEE (reference sequence). CDR3 protein: CASRPRGGRIETQYF. The DNA for the CDR3 is TGTGCCAGCAGGCCTCGGGGGGGCCGGATTGAGACCCAGTACTTC.

This clone was found a few times. The rearrangement uses TRBV9 and TRBJ1-6; no clear D. This CDR3 is built from 14 residues. V was cut by 0 bases and J by 9 bases, with 10 bases left in between. The germline CDR1 and CDR2 sequences are SGDLS and YYNGEE. CDR3 coding DNA: TGTGCCAGCAGCGTAGGCGGGATCGGTTCACCCCTCCACTTT. Residues: CASSVGGIGSPLHF.